The present T cell receptor beta chain was sequenced within a study of cytomegalovirus exposure and HLA in healthy donors. The study's findings and limits: Later on, a genetic analysis was performed. It linked a missense variant in DCLRE1C with V- and J-gene trimming of TCR beta. 87-base-pair reads could not separate some V segments, including TRBV6-2 and TRBV6-3.

For this clone: Its cognate antigen is unknown.

The CDR3 extends over 12 amino acids. Between the trimmed V and J ends, which lost 3 bases and 5 bases, there was a span of 7 bases. Germline V gene data show CDR1 as SGDLS and CDR2 as YYNGEE. The PCR was carried out with 60 Vbeta primers and 13 Jbeta primers. The table came from immunoSEQ multiplex PCR; TCRdb's copy has only in-frame clones and leaves some out. The table records about 180,000 clones, 77% of them present only once. V gene TRBV9 combines with J gene TRBJ2-3; D gene unclear. This receptor was identified in a man between 18 and 35 years old in good health and CMV-seronegative. The specimen was PBMCs. The CDR3 region is CASSEREDTQYF. DNA for the CDR3: TGTGCCAGCAGCGAGCGAGAAGATACGCAGTATTTT.